This T cell receptor beta chain was captured by sequencing in a study of read filtering for tumor transcriptome and immune sequencing. Study-wide findings and caveats: In IR-seq, single-read clonotypes were roughly 82% of clonotypes but around 3.5% of reads.

Molecular barcoded adaptors covering alpha/delta and beta/gamma chains were used on about 390 ng RNA. TCRdb ran MiXCR on the reads and lists one entry per CDR3 protein. The sample holds tens of thousands of distinct CDR3 sequences, approximately 15% seen once. The length of the CDR3 is 15 residues. Trimming took 6 bases from V and 3 from J; bases not matched to a gene: 6. Germline CDR1 reads MNHEY; CDR2 reads SVGEGT. This clonotype has a handful of counts. The antigen remains undetermined. Sequencing was performed on a population of CD138-negative cells sorted from bone marrow. The V gene is TRBV6-2 or TRBV6-3, the J gene TRBJ2-1, with 9 bases aligning to TRBD2. The receptor was isolated from a donor aged 40 or over with multiple myeloma. CDR3 bases: TGTGCCAGCAGAATAGCGGGAGCTAGCTACAATGAGCAGTTCTTC. As protein: CASRIAGASYNEQFF.